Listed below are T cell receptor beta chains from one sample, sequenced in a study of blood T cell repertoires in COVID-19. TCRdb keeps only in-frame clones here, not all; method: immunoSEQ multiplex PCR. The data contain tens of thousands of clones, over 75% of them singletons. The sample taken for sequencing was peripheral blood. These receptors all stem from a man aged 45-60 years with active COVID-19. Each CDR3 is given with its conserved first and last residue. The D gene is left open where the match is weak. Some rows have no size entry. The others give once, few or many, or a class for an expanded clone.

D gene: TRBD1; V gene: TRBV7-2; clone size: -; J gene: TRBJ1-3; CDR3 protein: CASSFYRGGGNTIYF; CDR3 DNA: TGTGCCAGCAGCTTCTACAGGGGTGGTGGAAACACCATATATTTT
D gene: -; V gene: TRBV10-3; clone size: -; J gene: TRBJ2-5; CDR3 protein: CALRTATYQETQYF; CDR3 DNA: TGTGCCCTCCGGACAGCTACTTACCAAGAGACCCAGTACTTC
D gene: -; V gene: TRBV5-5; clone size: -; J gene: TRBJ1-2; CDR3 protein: CASSSAGANYGYTF; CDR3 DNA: TGTGCCAGCAGCTCCGCAGGGGCTAACTATGGCTACACCTTC
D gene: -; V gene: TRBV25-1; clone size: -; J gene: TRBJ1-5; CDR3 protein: CASSGLSGQPQHF; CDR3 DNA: TGTGCCAGCAGTGGGTTATCGGGGCAGCCCCAGCATTTT
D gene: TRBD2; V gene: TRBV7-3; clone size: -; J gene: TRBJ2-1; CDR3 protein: CASSSNTVAGPKYNEQFF; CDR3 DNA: TGTGCCAGCAGCTCGAATACTGTAGCGGGGCCGAAATACAATGAGCAGTTCTTC
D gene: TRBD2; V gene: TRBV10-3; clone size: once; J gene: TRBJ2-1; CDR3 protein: CAISELAGVREQFF; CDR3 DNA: TGTGCCATCAGTGAGCTAGCGGGAGTGCGAGAGCAGTTCTTC
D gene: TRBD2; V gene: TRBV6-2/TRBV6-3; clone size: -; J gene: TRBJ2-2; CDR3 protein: CASSTMGLAGRNTGELFF; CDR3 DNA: TGTGCCAGCAGTACGATGGGACTAGCGGGAAGGAACACCGGGGAGCTGTTTTTT
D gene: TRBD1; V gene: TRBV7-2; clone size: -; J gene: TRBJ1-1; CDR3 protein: CASRSGQGVAFF; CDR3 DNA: TGTGCCAGCAGGTCCGGACAGGGTGTAGCTTTCTTT
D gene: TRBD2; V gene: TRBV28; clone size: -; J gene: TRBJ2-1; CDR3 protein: CASSFVLAGHNSYNEQFF; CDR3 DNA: TGTGCCAGCAGTTTCGTGCTAGCGGGCCACAACTCCTACAATGAGCAGTTCTTC
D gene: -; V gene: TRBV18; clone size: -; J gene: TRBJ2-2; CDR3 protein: CASSPLADNTGELFF; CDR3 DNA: TGTGCCAGCTCACCACTCGCGGATAACACCGGGGAGCTGTTTTTT
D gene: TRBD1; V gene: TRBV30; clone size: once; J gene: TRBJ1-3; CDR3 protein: CAWSEGTAGNTIYF; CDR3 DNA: TGTGCCTGGAGCGAGGGGACAGCTGGAAACACCATATATTTT
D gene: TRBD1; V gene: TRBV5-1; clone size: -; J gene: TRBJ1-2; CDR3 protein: CASSLADRGYGYTF; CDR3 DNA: TGCGCCAGCAGCTTGGCGGACAGGGGCTATGGCTACACCTTC
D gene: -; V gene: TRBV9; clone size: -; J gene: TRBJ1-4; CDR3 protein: CASSPRGFPTNEKLFF; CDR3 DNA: TGTGCCAGCAGCCCCCGCGGTTTCCCAACTAATGAAAAACTGTTTTTT
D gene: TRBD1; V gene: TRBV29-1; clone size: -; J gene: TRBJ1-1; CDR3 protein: CSVGQGGTEAFF; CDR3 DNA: TGCAGCGTGGGACAGGGAGGCACTGAAGCTTTCTTT
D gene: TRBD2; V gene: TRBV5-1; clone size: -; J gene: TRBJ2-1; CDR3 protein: CASSLFPASGRLNEQFF; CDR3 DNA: TGCGCCAGCAGCCTGTTTCCGGCTAGCGGGAGGCTCAATGAGCAGTTCTTC
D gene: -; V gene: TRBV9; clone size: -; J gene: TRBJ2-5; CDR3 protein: CASSVAEGRFGETQYF; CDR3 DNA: TGTGCCAGCAGCGTAGCTGAGGGTAGGTTCGGTGAGACCCAGTACTTC
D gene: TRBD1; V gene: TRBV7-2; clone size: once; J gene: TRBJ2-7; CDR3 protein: CASSRDRGIYEQYF; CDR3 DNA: TGTGCCAGCAGCCGGGACAGGGGTATCTACGAGCAGTACTTC
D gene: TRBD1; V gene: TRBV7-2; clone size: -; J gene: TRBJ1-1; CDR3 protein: CASSLTRGSTEAFF; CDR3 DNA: TGTGCCAGCAGCTTGACCAGGGGGAGCACTGAAGCTTTCTTT
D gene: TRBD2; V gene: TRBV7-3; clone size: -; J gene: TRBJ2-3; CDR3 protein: CASSPLAGGSVVDTQYF; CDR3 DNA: TGTGCCAGCAGCCCGCTAGCGGGGGGGTCTGTCGTCGATACGCAGTATTTT
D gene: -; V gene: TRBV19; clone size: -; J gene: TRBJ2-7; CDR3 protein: CASSIELSYEQYF; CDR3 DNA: TGTGCCAGTAGTATTGAACTCTCCTACGAGCAGTACTTC
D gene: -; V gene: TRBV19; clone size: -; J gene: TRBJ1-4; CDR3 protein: CASSLGVGEKLFF; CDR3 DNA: TGTGCCAGTAGCCTGGGAGTGGGTGAAAAACTGTTTTTT
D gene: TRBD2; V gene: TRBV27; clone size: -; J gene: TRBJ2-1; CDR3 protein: CASSSTGGPYNEQFF; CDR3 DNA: TGTGCCAGCAGTTCCACGGGGGGGCCTTACAATGAGCAGTTCTTC
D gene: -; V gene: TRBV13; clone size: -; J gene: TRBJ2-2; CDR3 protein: CASSVLGANTGELFF; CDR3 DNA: TGTGCCAGCAGCGTATTAGGGGCTAACACCGGGGAGCTGTTTTTT
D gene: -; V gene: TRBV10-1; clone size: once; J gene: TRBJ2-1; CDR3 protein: CASSQRAGIHNEQFF; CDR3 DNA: TGCGCCAGCAGTCAAAGGGCAGGGATCCACAATGAGCAGTTCTTC
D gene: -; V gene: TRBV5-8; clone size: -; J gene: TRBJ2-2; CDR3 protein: CASSKTRGSGELFF; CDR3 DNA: TGTGCCAGCAGCAAAACCAGGGGATCCGGGGAGCTGTTTTTT